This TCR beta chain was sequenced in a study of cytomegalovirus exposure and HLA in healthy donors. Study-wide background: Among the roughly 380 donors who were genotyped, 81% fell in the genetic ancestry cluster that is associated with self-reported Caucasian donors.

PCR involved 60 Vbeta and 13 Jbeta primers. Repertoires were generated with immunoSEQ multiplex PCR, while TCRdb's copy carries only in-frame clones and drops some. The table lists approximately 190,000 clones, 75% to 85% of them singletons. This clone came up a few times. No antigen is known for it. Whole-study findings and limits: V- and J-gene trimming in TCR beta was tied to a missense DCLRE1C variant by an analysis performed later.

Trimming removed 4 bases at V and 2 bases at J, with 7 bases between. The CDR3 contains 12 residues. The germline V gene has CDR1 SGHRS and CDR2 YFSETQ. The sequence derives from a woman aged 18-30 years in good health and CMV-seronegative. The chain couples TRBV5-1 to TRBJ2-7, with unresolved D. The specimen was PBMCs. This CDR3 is CASSKEPYEQYF. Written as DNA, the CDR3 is TGCGCCAGCAGCAAAGAGCCCTACGAGCAGTACTTC.